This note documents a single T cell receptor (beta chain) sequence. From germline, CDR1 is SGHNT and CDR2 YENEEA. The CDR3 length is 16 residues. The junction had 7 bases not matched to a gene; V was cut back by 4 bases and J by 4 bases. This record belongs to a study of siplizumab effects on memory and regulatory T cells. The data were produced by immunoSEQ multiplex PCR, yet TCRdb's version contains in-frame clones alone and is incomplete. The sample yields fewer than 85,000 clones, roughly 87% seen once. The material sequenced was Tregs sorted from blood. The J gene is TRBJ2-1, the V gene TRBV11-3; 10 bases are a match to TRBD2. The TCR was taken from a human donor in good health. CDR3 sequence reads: CASSSLSGGGYNEQFF. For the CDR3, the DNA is TGTGCCAGCAGCTCATTAAGCGGGGGGGGATACAATGAGCAGTTCTTC.